What follows are 8 T cell receptor beta chains derived from one specimen sequenced in a study of T-cell memory formation after mild COVID-19. From the 5' RACE reads, TCRdb called clonotypes with MiXCR, one entry per CDR3 protein. The sample shows 350,000 to 450,000 distinct CDR3 sequences, 20% of them seen only once. The sequenced sample consisted of PBMCs or a T cell subset sorted from them (not recorded which). These receptors were collected from an adult woman who had mild COVID-19 (a few samples of this study predate the infection). Cell type and time point are not known.

The V call is TRBV7-9, the J call TRBJ2-1; maybe TRBD1 (6 bases). CDR3 length: 13 amino acids. Trimming took off 10 bases at V and 8 bases at J, with 18 bases between the two ends. CDR1 is SEHNR and CDR2 is FQNEAQ in the germline V gene (reference sequence). CDR3 coding DNA: TGTGCCACTCCAGGGGACCTAGACTATGAGCAGTTCTTC. It yields the protein CATPGDLDYEQFF.

The rearrangement links TRBV6-1 to TRBJ2-1, with D possibly matching TRBD1 (6 bases). This CDR3 comprises 15 residues. The V and J ends lost 4 bases and 8 bases respectively, with 18 bases between them. The germline V gene encodes CDR1 MNHNS and CDR2 SASEGT. The CDR3 sequence is CASSAWTAPWDEQFF. The CDR3 coding sequence is TGTGCCAGCAGTGCCTGGACAGCCCCTTGGGATGAGCAGTTCTTC.

This clonotype was observed a handful of times. The chain uses TRBV30 and TRBJ1-6; possibly TRBD1 for D (5 bases). Germline lookup yields CDR1 GTSNPN and CDR2 SVGIG (reference sequence). CDR3 length: 11 residues. V was cut by 3 bases and J by 10 bases, with 7 bases left in between. This CDR3 is CAWSRGSPLHF. The CDR3 region has the DNA TGTGCCTGGAGCCGGGGCTCACCCCTCCACTTT.

This rearrangement joins TRBV10-3 to TRBJ1-1; possible D gene TRBD1, 6 bases. The CDR3 sequence is 13 residues long. V lost 3 bases, J lost 6 bases, and 11 bases lay in between. Germline assignment: CDR1 ENHRY and CDR2 SYGVKD. For the CDR3, the DNA is TGTGCCATCAGTGATCGGGGGGGCGCTGAAGCTTTCTTT. It specifies CAISDRGGAEAFF.

V and J are TRBV12-3 or TRBV12-4 and TRBJ1-5; 9 positions match TRBD1. V was clipped by 6 bases and J by 7 bases; unmatched bases: 4. The length of the CDR3 is 13 residues. The chain's CDR3 is CASRRQGGQPQHF. The CDR3 DNA reads TGTGCCAGCAGACGACAGGGGGGACAGCCCCAGCATTTT.

The sample holds a few counts of this clonotype. The rearrangement joins TRBV20-1 to TRBJ2-5; possibly TRBD1 for D (6 bases). The germline V gene encodes CDR1 DFQATT and CDR2 SNEGSKA (reference sequence). Trimming shortened V by 1 base and J by 4 bases, and 13 bases separated the two germline ends. The CDR3 is 14 amino acids. Here the CDR3 DNA reads TGCAGTGCTAGAGGTCCGGACAGACTAGAGACCCAGTACTTC. Amino acids: CSARGPDRLETQYF.

This clonotype was found many times. The chain recombines TRBV18 with TRBJ2-3; the D is unclear. Germline CDR1 is KGHSH and CDR2 is LQKENI. V dropped 3 bases and J dropped 5 bases, with 3 bases sitting between them. The CDR3 consists of 11 residues. For the CDR3, the DNA is TGTGCCAGCTCACCCAGAGATACGCAGTATTTT. Protein sequence: CASSPRDTQYF.

V and J are TRBV7-9 and TRBJ2-1, with 9 bases aligning to TRBD1. Per the germline V gene, CDR1 is SEHNR and CDR2 is FQNEAQ (reference sequence). CDR3 length: 15 residues. Germline trimming cut 8 bases from V and 0 bases from J; bases unmatched to any gene: 5. The CDR3 spells CASATDRGSYNEQFF. For the CDR3, the DNA is TGTGCCAGCGCAACGGACAGGGGCTCCTACAATGAGCAGTTCTTC.